Listed below are T cell receptor beta chains from one sample, sequenced in a study of shared clonotypes between healthy human individuals. Clones were read by immunoSEQ multiplex PCR, and TCRdb kept only the in-frame ones, dropping some. Here the sample spans around 700,000 clones, about 91% being singletons. Sequencing was done on a sample of naive CD8+ T cells sorted from blood. The receptors shown here come from a man aged 25-45 years in good health. Each CDR3 is given with its conserved first and last residue. D genes are given only for firm matches. Size is stated for part of the rows, as once, few or many counts, or as a class when the clone is expanded.

cdr3_aa,cdr3_nt,v_call,j_call,d_call,clone_size
CASTGRADNTGELFF,TGTGCCTCCACTGGGCGAGCGGACAACACCGGGGAGCTGTTTTTT,TRBV10-3,TRBJ2-2,.,.
CASSLGVATGTSYEQYF,TGTGCCAGCAGCTTAGGAGTAGCGACAGGGACATCCTACGAGCAGTACTTC,TRBV7-6,TRBJ2-7,TRBD1,few
CASSLGAGRKDEQFF,TGTGCCAGCAGCTTAGGAGCCGGGCGCAAGGATGAGCAGTTCTTC,TRBV13,TRBJ2-1,.,.
CSVKFLDRAGDYGYTF,TGCAGCGTTAAATTTCTGGACAGGGCCGGTGACTATGGCTACACCTTC,TRBV29-1,TRBJ1-2,TRBD1,.
CASSYRSGGQLYEQYF,TGTGCCAGCAGTTATAGGTCCGGGGGACAACTCTACGAGCAGTACTTC,TRBV6-5,TRBJ2-7,.,.
CASSSPLRRTSGANVLTF,TGTGCCAGCAGCTCCCCCCTCAGACGTACCTCTGGGGCCAACGTCCTGACTTTC,TRBV28,TRBJ2-6,.,.
CASSLDLASGPQETQYF,TGTGCCAGCAGCTTAGATTTGGCTAGCGGGCCCCAAGAGACCCAGTACTTC,TRBV11-2,TRBJ2-5,TRBD2,once
CASRGTDTNYGYTF,TGTGCCAGCAGGGGGACAGACACGAACTATGGCTACACCTTC,TRBV2,TRBJ1-2,TRBD1,.
CAIRGTSGSRVNEQFF,TGTGCCATCAGGGGGACTAGCGGAAGCCGCGTGAATGAGCAGTTCTTC,TRBV10-3,TRBJ2-1,TRBD2,.
CASSLSNTGELFF,TGTGCCAGCAGCTTATCGAACACCGGGGAGCTGTTTTTT,TRBV7-9,TRBJ2-2,.,few
CASSFWDEQFF,TGTGCCAGCAGCTTTTGGGATGAGCAGTTCTTC,TRBV5-4,TRBJ2-1,.,.
CASSTGVGLAAPGYFYEQYF,TGTGCCAGCAGCACGGGGGTGGGACTAGCGGCGCCCGGTTACTTCTACGAGCAGTACTTC,TRBV21-1,TRBJ2-7,.,.
CASSATQLRTSGSHEQYF,TGTGCCAGCAGCGCTACCCAACTACGGACTAGCGGGAGTCACGAGCAGTACTTC,TRBV7-9,TRBJ2-7,TRBD2,.
CASSADGGEAFF,TGTGCCAGCAGCGCGGACGGAGGTGAAGCTTTCTTT,TRBV9,TRBJ1-1,.,.
CASSLEDRLSYEQYF,TGCGCCAGCAGCTTGGAGGACAGGCTCTCCTACGAGCAGTACTTC,TRBV5-1,TRBJ2-7,TRBD1,.